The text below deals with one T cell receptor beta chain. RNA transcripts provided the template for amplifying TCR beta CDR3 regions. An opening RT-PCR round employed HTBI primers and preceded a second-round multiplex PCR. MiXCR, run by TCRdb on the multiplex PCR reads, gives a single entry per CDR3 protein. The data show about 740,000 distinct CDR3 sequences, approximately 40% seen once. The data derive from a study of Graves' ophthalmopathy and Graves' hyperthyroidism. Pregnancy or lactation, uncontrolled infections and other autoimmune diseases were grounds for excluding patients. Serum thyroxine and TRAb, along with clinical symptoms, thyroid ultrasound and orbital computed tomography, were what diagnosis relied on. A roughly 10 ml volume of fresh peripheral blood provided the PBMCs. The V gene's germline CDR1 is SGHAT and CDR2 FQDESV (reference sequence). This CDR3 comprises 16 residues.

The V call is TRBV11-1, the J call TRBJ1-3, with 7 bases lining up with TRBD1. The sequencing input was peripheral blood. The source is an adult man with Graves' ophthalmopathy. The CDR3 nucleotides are TGTGCTAGAGATTCCATGGCAGGGGGCTCTGGAAACACCATATATTTT. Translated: CARDSMAGGSGNTIYF.